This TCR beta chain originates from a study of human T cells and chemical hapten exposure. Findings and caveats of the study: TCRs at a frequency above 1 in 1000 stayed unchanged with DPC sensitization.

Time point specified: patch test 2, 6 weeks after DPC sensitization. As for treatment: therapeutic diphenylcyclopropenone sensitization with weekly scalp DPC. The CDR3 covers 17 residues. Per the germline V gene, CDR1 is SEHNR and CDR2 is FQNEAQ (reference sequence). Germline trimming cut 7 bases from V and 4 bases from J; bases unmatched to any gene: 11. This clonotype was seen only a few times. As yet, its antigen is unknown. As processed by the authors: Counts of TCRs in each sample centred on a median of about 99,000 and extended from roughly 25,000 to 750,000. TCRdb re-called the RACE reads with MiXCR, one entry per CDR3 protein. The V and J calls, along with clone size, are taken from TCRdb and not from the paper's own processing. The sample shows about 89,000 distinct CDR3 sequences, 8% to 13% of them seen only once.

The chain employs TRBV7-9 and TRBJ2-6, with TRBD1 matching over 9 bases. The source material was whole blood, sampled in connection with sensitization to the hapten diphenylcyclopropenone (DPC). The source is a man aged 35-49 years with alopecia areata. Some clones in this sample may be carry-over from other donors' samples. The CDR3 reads CASNRPGQGPGANVLTF. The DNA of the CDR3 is TGTGCCAGCAACCGCCCGGGACAGGGACCCGGGGCCAACGTCCTGACTTTC.